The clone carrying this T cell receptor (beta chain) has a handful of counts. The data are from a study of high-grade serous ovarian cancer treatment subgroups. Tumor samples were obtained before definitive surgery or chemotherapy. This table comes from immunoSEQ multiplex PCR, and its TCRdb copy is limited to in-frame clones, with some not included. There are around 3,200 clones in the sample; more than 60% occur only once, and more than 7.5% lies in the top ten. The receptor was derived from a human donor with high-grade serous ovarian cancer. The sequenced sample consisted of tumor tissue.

CDR3 nucleotide sequence: TGTGCCAGCAGTAGCACCGGGGAGCTGTTTTTT. Translating it yields CASSSTGELFF. The V and J genes are TRBV25-1 and TRBJ2-2; D ambiguous. V shed 5 bases and J shed 4 bases, with 2 bases lying between them. In germline, CDR1 is MGHDK, CDR2 SYGVNS. The CDR3 runs 11 residues.